This T cell receptor beta chain was observed in a study of T cell changes during pregnancy in multiple sclerosis. Profiling relied on immunoSEQ multiplex PCR, and the TCRdb table lists in-frame clones only, not all of them. The data hold about 56,000 clones, with roughly nine tenths observed a single time. The CDR3 covers 17 residues. J lost 6 bases, V lost 5 bases, and 11 bases had no gene match. Per the germline V gene, CDR1 is SGHTA and CDR2 is FQGNSA. The TCR comes from a female donor with multiple sclerosis, enrolled in a pregnancy study. V gene TRBV7-2 combines with J gene TRBJ2-3; 13 bases are a match to TRBD2. The sequencing used CD4+ T cells from peripheral blood mononuclear cells, collected in the third trimester of pregnancy. In DNA form, the CDR3 reads TGTGCCAGCAGCCTATTGAAACTAGCGGGAGGGGGGGATACGCAGTATTTT. It translates to CASSLLKLAGGGDTQYF. The variable domain in full, completed from reference TRBV7-2 and TRBJ2-3, reads GAGVSQSPSNKVTEKGKDVELRCDPISGHTALYWYRQSLGQGLEFLIYFQGNSAPDKSGLPSDRFSAERTGGSVSTLTIQRTQQEDSAVYLCASSLLKLAGGGDTQYFGPGTRLTVL.